The 17 T cell receptor beta chains given below trace back to one sample, sequenced in a study of cytomegalovirus exposure and HLA in healthy donors. Primers: 60 Vbeta forward and 13 Jbeta reverse. The table came from immunoSEQ multiplex PCR; TCRdb's copy has only in-frame clones and leaves some out. This sample has 110,000 or so clones, with 70% to 85% found just once. Material for sequencing was PBMCs. These receptors all stem from a woman younger than 30 in good health and CMV-seronegative.

The rearrangement uses TRBV4-3 and TRBJ1-2, with D possibly matching TRBD1 (5 bases). Germline CDR1 and CDR2: LGHNA and YSLEER. Deletions cut 1 base from V and 6 bases from J, with 9 bases between. The CDR3 is 13 amino acids. The CDR3 here is CASSQGREDGYTF. CDR3 nucleotide sequence: TGCGCCAGCAGCCAAGGCAGGGAGGATGGCTACACCTTC.

This clone was recorded only once. The rearrangement joins TRBV2 to TRBJ1-4, with TRBD1 as a possible D gene (5 bases). Looked up from germline, CDR1 is SNHLY and CDR2 is FYNNEI. The CDR3 extends over 14 amino acids. The ends were cut back, 2 bases at V and 8 bases at J, with 12 bases in the middle. The CDR3 nucleotides read TGTGCCAGCAGTGAAAACAGGAGAGACGAAAAACTGTTTTTT. This gives the protein CASSENRRDEKLFF.

The V and J genes are TRBV6-5 and TRBJ1-5, with D hard to call. CDR3 length: 13 residues. V was pared by 8 bases and J by 0 bases, with 8 bases between. Germline loops: CDR1 MNHEY, CDR2 SVGAGI. CDR3: CASRLFSNQPQHF. The CDR3 DNA is TGTGCCAGCCGGTTATTTAGCAATCAGCCCCAGCATTTT.

The chain employs TRBV28 and TRBJ1-2; weak D call: TRBD1 (6 bases). The CDR3 runs to 13 residues. Germline CDR1 MDHEN, CDR2 SYDVKM. V was clipped by 5 bases and J by 4 bases, with 11 bases between them. DNA of the CDR3: TGTGCCAGCAGTGTCCGGGACACCTATGGCTACACCTTC. Its translation: CASSVRDTYGYTF.

The genes are TRBV18 and TRBJ1-1, with 7 bases matching TRBD1. The CDR3 covers 17 residues. Germline CDR1 is KGHSH and CDR2 is LQKENI. The ends lost 3 bases at V and 1 base at J; junction bases unmatched: 11. The CDR3 here is CASSPISWRQGNTEAFF. The CDR3 nucleotides are TGTGCCAGCTCACCTATTTCTTGGAGACAGGGGAACACTGAAGCTTTCTTT. Full variable domain (outside the CDR3, taken from reference TRBV18 and TRBJ1-1): NAGVMQNPRHLVRRRGQEARLRCSPMKGHSHVYWYRQLPEEGLKFMVYLQKENIIDESGMPKERFSAEFPKEGPSILRIQQVVRGDSAAYFCASSPISWRQGNTEAFFGQGTRLTVV.

The chain employs TRBV11-2 and TRBJ1-2; TRBD1 agrees at 8 bases. The ends lost 2 bases at V and 2 bases at J; junction bases unmatched: 7. CDR3 length: 16 residues. CDR1 is SGHAT, CDR2 FQNNGV, per germline. CDR3 sequence reads: CASSLNRQGPNYGYTF. DNA for the CDR3: TGTGCCAGCAGCTTAAACCGACAGGGGCCCAACTATGGCTACACCTTC.

The chain combines TRBV4-2 with TRBJ2-2; D unclear. The CDR3 is 16 residues long. Germline CDR1 reads LGHNA; CDR2 reads YNFKEQ. V lost 4 bases and J 4 bases, leaving 16 bases between the germline ends. CDR3 in amino acids: CASSLSGQPITGELFF. DNA of the CDR3: TGTGCCAGCAGCCTCTCAGGTCAGCCCATCACCGGGGAGCTGTTTTTT.

In its sample, this clone was seen a few times. The chain couples TRBV4-2 to TRBJ2-7; D gene unclear. Trimming removed 4 bases from V and 2 bases from J, with 15 bases in between. Germline V gene data show CDR1 as LGHNA and CDR2 as YNFKEQ. The length of the CDR3 is 15 residues. The CDR3 region has the DNA TGTGCCAGCAGCCCGAATCCTGGCAGTACCTACGAGCAGTACTTC. Translated, it gives CASSPNPGSTYEQYF.

About this clone: The junction does not match germline at one end; this may be a read error. CDR3 loop: CSSTTVNTEAFF. CDR3 in DNA: TGTTCCAGCACAACAGTGAACACTGAAGCTTTCTTT. The chain couples TRBV7-9 to TRBJ1-1, with D hard to call. The CDR3 has 12 residues. Germline V lookup: CDR1 SEHNR, CDR2 FQNEAQ (reference sequence).

The count of this clone is one. V usage is TRBV19 and J usage is TRBJ2-1, with D hard to call. Germline V gene lookup returns CDR1 LNHDA and CDR2 SQIVND (reference sequence). Trimming took 0 bases from V and 0 from J, leaving 6 bases between them. This CDR3 comprises 15 residues. CDR3 sequence (DNA): TGTGCCAGTAGTATAGAAGACAACTCCTACAATGAGCAGTTCTTC. It specifies CASSIEDNSYNEQFF.

The genes are TRBV5-6 and TRBJ2-1; D gene uncertain. Trimming pared 2 bases from V and 8 bases from J, leaving 5 bases between. The CDR3 has 11 amino acids. Per germline, CDR1 SGHDT and CDR2 YYEEEE. The CDR3 coding sequence is TGTGCCAGCAGCTTCGAGGATGAGCAGTTCTTC. Its protein is CASSFEDEQFF.

The rearrangement links TRBV7-2 to TRBJ2-3, with D maybe TRBD2 (6 bases). CDR1 and CDR2 from the germline V gene are SGHTA and FQGNSA. This CDR3 has 15 residues. V gave up 4 bases and J gave up 1 base, with 12 bases separating them. The CDR3 sequence: CASSSRGGGTDTQYF. The CDR3 bases are TGTGCCAGCAGCTCCCGAGGCGGGGGCACAGATACGCAGTATTTT.

This clone was counted only a few times. The CDR3 protein is CASSRGQETQYF. CDR3 DNA: TGTGCCAGCAGTCGGGGACAAGAGACCCAGTACTTC. V and J are TRBV6-6 and TRBJ2-5, with D tentatively TRBD2 (5 bases). V gave up 5 bases and J gave up 2 bases, with 6 bases separating them. Germline CDR1 reads MNHNY; CDR2 reads SVGAGI (reference sequence). The CDR3 runs 12 residues.

This chain links TRBV9 with TRBJ2-7, with 11 bases that match TRBD2. V trimming: 4 bases; J trimming: 2 bases; junction bases outside the gene matches: 5. CDR1 is SGDLS and CDR2 is YYNGEE in the germline V gene. The CDR3 length is 15 residues. CDR3: CASSPGTSGTYEQYF. CDR3 sequence (DNA): TGTGCCAGCAGCCCCGGGACTAGCGGTACCTACGAGCAGTACTTC. Full variable domain (rest looked up from reference TRBV9 and TRBJ2-7): DSGVTQTPKHLITATGQRVTLRCSPRSGDLSVYWYQQSLDQGLQFLIQYYNGEERAKGNILERFSAQQFPDLHSELNLSSLELGDSALYFCASSPGTSGTYEQYFGPGTRLTVT.

The V and J genes are TRBV14 and TRBJ1-2; TRBD1 agrees at 11 bases. This CDR3 comprises 16 residues. Germline lookup yields CDR1 SGHDN and CDR2 FVKESK. Trimming took 4 bases from V and 7 from J; bases not matched to a gene: 11. The CDR3 DNA follows: TGTGCCAGCAGCCGGACCGGGACAGGGGGTTCGGGTGGCTACACCTTC. As protein: CASSRTGTGGSGGYTF.

This sequence joins TRBV4-1 and TRBJ2-1, with 14 bases aligning to TRBD2. The ends lost 0 bases at V and 15 bases at J; junction bases unmatched: 7. Germline V gene data show CDR1 as MGHRA and CDR2 as YSYEKL. The CDR3 sequence is 15 residues long. The CDR3 nucleotides read TGCGCCAGCAGCCAAGAGAGGACTAGCGGGAGGAGGCGGTTCTTC. Translating gives CASSQERTSGRRRFF.

In its sample, this clone was seen a few times. This rearrangement joins TRBV10-3 to TRBJ1-1, with D possibly TRBD1 on 6 matching bases. The CDR3 spans 14 residues. Per the germline V gene, CDR1 is ENHRY and CDR2 is SYGVKD. V lost 10 bases to trimming and J lost 5 bases, with 20 bases between them. The CDR3 region has the DNA TGTGCCACCTTCGGGGAGGGGGAGGGAACTGAAGCTTTCTTT. It yields the protein CATFGEGEGTEAFF.